This T cell receptor beta chain was captured by sequencing in a study of shared clonotypes between healthy human individuals. In the study overall: A few men and a couple of women, aged 18 to 49, were donors.

The donors, all of them Caucasian adults, lived in Nashville, Tennessee. Researchers partitioned CD4+ cells into CD45RA+ naive and CD45RA-negative memory subsets. The CDR3 contains 15 residues. Germline V gene data show CDR1 as MNHNS and CDR2 as SASEGT. V was pared by 0 bases and J by 4 bases, with 12 bases between. Deep was the level at which the assay was run. Clones were read by immunoSEQ multiplex PCR, and TCRdb kept only the in-frame ones, dropping some. The data hold some 360,000 clones, with roughly 70% observed a single time. The sequence was collected from a young man in good health. Input material: memory CD4+ T cells sorted from blood. As to subset: CD45RA-negative fraction. The V gene is TRBV6-1, the J gene TRBJ1-2; D not certain. The CDR3 DNA is TGTGCCAGCAGTGAAGCGAGTTCGGGCTCCTATGGCTACACCTTC. Protein sequence: CASSEASSGSYGYTF.